These 8 T cell receptor beta chains were sequenced from one sample in a study of cytomegalovirus exposure and HLA in healthy donors. Amplification used 60 Vbeta primers and 13 Jbeta primers. This table comes from immunoSEQ multiplex PCR, and its TCRdb copy is limited to in-frame clones, with some not included. The sample consists of about 150,000 clones, around 75% of them appearing once. Sequencing input: PBMCs. All receptors derive from a man in his sixties in good health and CMV-seronegative.

The V gene is TRBV30, the J gene TRBJ2-1, with 10 positions matching TRBD2. CDR3 length equals 17 residues. Per germline, CDR1 GTSNPN and CDR2 SVGIG (reference sequence). Losses at the gene ends were 0 bases for V and 1 base for J; bases not matched to a gene: 6. CDR3 residues: CAWSVRRLAGSYNEQFF. Here the CDR3 DNA reads TGTGCCTGGAGTGTACGGCGACTAGCGGGTTCCTACAATGAGCAGTTCTTC.

The rearrangement uses TRBV27 and TRBJ2-1, with D possibly matching TRBD1 (6 bases). Trimming pared 3 bases from V and 0 bases from J, leaving 21 bases between. Looked up from germline, CDR1 is MNHEY and CDR2 is SMNVEV (reference sequence). This CDR3 is built from 19 residues. The CDR3 region has the DNA TGTGCCAGCAGTTTCCGGACAGCTTTCTCCCAAAGCTCCTACAATGAGCAGTTCTTC. Protein product: CASSFRTAFSQSSYNEQFF.

CDR3 loop: CASSLRTGTTEAFF. The CDR3 DNA is TGTGCCAGCAGTTTAAGGACAGGGACCACTGAAGCTTTCTTT. This chain uses TRBV28 with TRBJ1-1, with 8 nucleotides matching TRBD1. The CDR3 is 14 residues long. CDR1 MDHEN and CDR2 SYDVKM come from the germline V gene. With 2 bases clipped from V and 4 bases from J, the junction kept 3 bases outside the gene matches.

This chain uses TRBV7-9 with TRBJ2-7; 8 bases are a match to TRBD2. V lost 2 bases and J lost 9; bases outside the gene matches: 3. The CDR3 length is 12 residues. Germline V lookup: CDR1 SEHNR, CDR2 FQNEAQ (reference sequence). CDR3 sequence: CASSLSSGGQYF. CDR3 DNA sequence: TGTGCCAGCAGCTTATCCAGCGGGGGGCAGTACTTC.

The rearrangement links TRBV19 to TRBJ2-2; D gene uncertain. This CDR3 has 15 amino acids. The germline CDR1 and CDR2 sequences are LNHDA and SQIVND (reference sequence). The V end was cut by 4 bases, the J end by 2 bases, with 11 bases between. The CDR3 reads CASSTRGGNTGELFF. CDR3 DNA sequence: TGTGCCAGTAGTACGAGAGGCGGTAACACCGGGGAGCTGTTTTTT.

The V call is TRBV25-1, the J call TRBJ2-5; D possibly corresponds to TRBD1 (5 bases). The V end was cut by 6 bases, the J end by 1 base, with 15 bases between. Germline-derived CDR1 and CDR2 are MGHDK and SYGVNS. The CDR3 length is 15 residues. CDR3 DNA sequence: TGTGCCAGCAGCGGGTGGGCGGACACCCAAGAGACCCAGTACTTC. Amino acid sequence: CASSGWADTQETQYF.

The genes are TRBV5-1 and TRBJ2-7; TRBD1 agrees at 7 bases. The CDR3 has 15 residues. From germline, CDR1 is SGHRS and CDR2 YFSETQ. V shed 4 bases and J 4 bases; nucleotides not matched to a gene: 11. The CDR3 coding sequence is TGCGCCAGCAGCCTTGGACCGGGACAGCAGTACGAGCAGTACTTC. Translating it yields CASSLGPGQQYEQYF.

This clone was seen a few times. The CDR3 here is CAWGQANYGYTF. In DNA, the CDR3 is TGTGCCTGGGGGCAGGCGAACTATGGCTACACCTTC. The chain combines TRBV30 with TRBJ1-2; no reliable D call. CDR1 GTSNPN and CDR2 SVGIG come from the germline V gene (reference sequence). The CDR3 runs to 12 residues. V was cut by 5 bases and J by 2 bases, with 9 bases left in between.